These 14 T cell receptor beta chains originate from one sample sequenced in a study of blood T cell repertoires in COVID-19. The method was immunoSEQ multiplex PCR; TCRdb's version includes in-frame clones alone and lacks a portion of them. The data contain some 120,000 clones, 82% of them seen just once; the ten biggest clones take up about 12%. Sequenced input: peripheral blood. The receptors derive from a human donor in a cohort sampled during active COVID-19.

The chain carries TRBV7-9 and TRBJ2-7; TRBD2 aligns across 7 bases. J was trimmed by 5 bases and V by 2 bases; bases with no gene match: 9. The germline V gene encodes CDR1 SEHNR and CDR2 FQNEAQ (reference sequence). The CDR3 length is 15 residues. The DNA for the CDR3 is TGTGCCAGCAGCTTAAGGGAGGGTCTGACTAACGAGCAGTACTTC. It codes for CASSLREGLTNEQYF.

The chain employs TRBV3-1 (or the pseudogene TRBV3-2) and TRBJ2-1, with TRBD2 identical over 8 bases. CDR1 and CDR2 (germline): LGHDT, YNNKEL (reference sequence). V was clipped by 4 bases and J by 4 bases; unmatched bases: 9. This CDR3 spans 16 amino acids. The CDR3 nucleotides read TGTGCCAGCAGCCTTCGGGGGGGCCTATATTACAATGAGCAGTTCTTC. Amino acids: CASSLRGGLYYNEQFF.

Only a few counts were recorded for this clone. The chain uses TRBV19 and TRBJ2-2; TRBD1 matches 10 bases. This CDR3 contains 15 residues. V dropped 4 bases and J dropped 4; count of bases not matched to a gene: 3. CDR1 is LNHDA and CDR2 is SQIVND in the germline V gene (reference sequence). Written as DNA, the CDR3 is TGTGCCAGTAGTACGCGGACAGGGGGCACCGGGGAGCTGTTTTTT. Its translation: CASSTRTGGTGELFF.

The chain carries TRBV29-1 and TRBJ2-1, with 8 nucleotides matching TRBD2. The CDR3 runs to 14 residues. The junction had 13 bases not matched to a gene; V was cut back by 7 bases and J by 8 bases. Germline-derived CDR1 and CDR2 are SQVTM and ANQGSEA. CDR3 DNA sequence: TGCAGCGGGGATTCCGGGACTAGAGTTCATGAGCAGTTCTTC. It yields the protein CSGDSGTRVHEQFF.

V gene TRBV7-9 combines with J gene TRBJ2-6; TRBD1 matches at 8 bases. CDR3 length: 17 amino acids. Germline V gene sequence: CDR1 SEHNR, CDR2 FQNEAQ (reference sequence). With 6 bases clipped from V and 4 bases from J, the junction kept 11 bases outside the gene matches. The CDR3 sequence is CASRRGQGSPGANVLTF. For the CDR3, the DNA is TGTGCCAGCAGACGCGGACAGGGTTCTCCCGGGGCCAACGTCCTGACTTTC.

The chain links TRBV6-5 to TRBJ2-5, with D tentatively TRBD2 (7 bases). This CDR3 spans 15 amino acids. The germline V gene encodes CDR1 MNHEY and CDR2 SVGAGI. Trimming shortened V by 6 bases and J by 5 bases, and 19 bases separated the two germline ends. CDR3 in amino acids: CASSPNGGQGETQYF. The CDR3 coding sequence is TGTGCCAGCAGCCCCAACGGGGGGCAAGGGGAGACCCAGTACTTC.

The gene calls are TRBV9 and TRBJ2-2; perhaps TRBD2 as D (6 bases). The germline V gene has CDR1 SGDLS and CDR2 YYNGEE. V shed 5 bases and J shed 1 base, with 6 bases lying between them. The CDR3 runs to 13 residues. The CDR3 bases are TGTGCCAGCAGGCGGGGGAACACCGGGGAGCTGTTTTTT. It translates to CASRRGNTGELFF.

This clone was seen only once. The V gene is TRBV3-1 (or the pseudogene TRBV3-2), the J gene TRBJ2-1; 9 bases agree with TRBD1. Germline CDR1 is LGHDT and CDR2 is YNNKEL (reference sequence). The CDR3 spans 16 residues. The V and J ends lost 4 bases and 9 bases, in that order; junction bases with no gene match: 13. The CDR3 spells CASSRPGQGNTGEQFF. DNA for the CDR3: TGTGCCAGCAGCCGCCCGGGACAGGGAAATACCGGTGAGCAGTTCTTC.

The count of this clone is one. The rearrangement links TRBV5-5 to TRBJ1-1, with D possibly matching TRBD1 (6 bases). The CDR3 contains 13 residues. V gave up 4 bases and J gave up 3 bases, with 10 bases separating them. Germline loops: CDR1 SGHKS, CDR2 YYEKEE (reference sequence). The CDR3 DNA reads TGTGCCAGCAGCAGGGACACCTACACTGAAGCTTTCTTT. It translates to CASSRDTYTEAFF.

This clone came up once. Other nucleotide sequences in the sample specify the same CDR3. The J gene is TRBJ1-4, the V gene TRBV7-9; TRBD1 matches at 7 bases. CDR3 size: 16 residues. V lost 1 base and J lost 8; bases outside the gene matches: 10. CDR1 is SEHNR and CDR2 is FQNEAQ in the germline V gene (reference sequence). The CDR3 DNA reads TGTGCCAGCAGCTTAGGGACAACAGGGGAAGTGGAAAAACTGTTTTTT. It yields the protein CASSLGTTGEVEKLFF. Supplemented by reference TRBV7-9 and TRBJ1-4, the full variable domain reads DTGVSQNPRHKITKRGQNVTFRCDPISEHNRLYWYRQTLGQGPEFLTYFQNEAQLEKSRLLSDRFSAERPKGSFSTLEIQRTEQGDSAMYLCASSLGTTGEVEKLFFGSGTQLSVL.

The chain employs TRBV19 and TRBJ1-5, with TRBD1 matching over 11 bases. With V trimmed by 6 bases and J by 7 bases, 2 bases remained unmatched. CDR3 length: 13 residues. The V gene's germline CDR1 is LNHDA and CDR2 SQIVND (reference sequence). The CDR3 sequence: CASRGQGVQPQHF. The CDR3 DNA is TGTGCCAGTAGGGGACAGGGGGTGCAGCCCCAGCATTTT.

The chain combines TRBV10-1 with TRBJ2-3; 7 nucleotides agree with TRBD1. V dropped 3 bases and J dropped 2; count of bases not matched to a gene: 5. The germline CDR1 and CDR2 sequences are WNHNN and SYGVQD (reference sequence). The CDR3 is 15 amino acids. CDR3 nucleotides: TGCGCCAGCAGTGAAGGGGGCCGCCTCACAGATACGCAGTATTTT. Its protein product is CASSEGGRLTDTQYF.

This clone was picked up a small number of times. The V and J genes are TRBV29-1 and TRBJ1-1, with 7 positions matching TRBD1. The CDR3 spans 13 residues. CDR1 and CDR2 from the germline V gene are SQVTM and ANQGSEA. Unmatched junction bases numbered 9, after V lost 6 bases and J lost 5 bases. The CDR3 nucleotides read TGCAGCGTATTTGAGGGGGCAGGGACTGAAGCTTTCTTT. Translation gives CSVFEGAGTEAFF.

J is TRBJ1-5 and V is TRBV6-1, with 7 bases fitting TRBD1. Looked up from germline, CDR1 is MNHNS and CDR2 is SASEGT. There are 19 residues in the CDR3. V lost 0 bases and J lost 3; bases outside the gene matches: 14. CDR3: CASSEAEGGGGKPNQPQHF. In DNA, the CDR3 is TGTGCCAGCAGTGAAGCGGAAGGGGGCGGTGGGAAACCCAATCAGCCCCAGCATTTT.